The 24 T cell receptor beta chains below come from one sample, sequenced in a study of CD8 T cells in ankylosing spondylitis. TCRdb re-called the 5' RACE reads through MiXCR, storing one row per CDR3 protein. The data hold some 130,000 distinct CDR3 sequences, with roughly 8% observed a single time. Sequencing was carried out using synovial fluid, either unsorted or a sorted T cell fraction (not recorded which). The receptors originated from a male donor with ankylosing spondylitis.

This clonotype was counted ten times or more. The chain employs TRBV5-4 and TRBJ1-2; TRBD1 is a possible D gene (6 bases). This CDR3 comprises 12 residues. The V end lost 3 bases, the J end lost 8 bases, and 11 bases lay between the germline ends. Per the germline V gene, CDR1 is SGHNT and CDR2 is YYREEE (reference sequence). The CDR3 here is CASSYMDRGYTF. CDR3 DNA sequence: TGTGCCAGCAGCTATATGGACAGAGGCTACACCTTC.

The rearrangement uses TRBV2 and TRBJ2-1; D gene unclear. V was shortened by 5 bases and J by 0 bases, with 8 bases between the two germline ends. CDR1 and CDR2 from the germline V gene are SNHLY and FYNNEI. This CDR3 spans 14 amino acids. The CDR3 spells CASSPASSYNEQFF. The CDR3 DNA reads as TGTGCCAGCAGTCCAGCTTCCTCCTACAATGAGCAGTTCTTC. Variable domain in full (rest from reference TRBV2 and TRBJ2-1): EPEVTQTPSHQVTQMGQEVILRCVPISNHLYFYWYRQILGQKVEFLVSFYNNEISEKSEIFDDQFSVERPDGSNFTLKIRSTKLEDSAMYFCASSPASSYNEQFFGPGTRLTVL.

This clonotype was recorded at least ten times. The chain carries TRBV5-5 and TRBJ1-3; 7 nucleotides align to TRBD1. The CDR3 extends over 16 amino acids. The germline CDR1 and CDR2 sequences are SGHKS and YYEKEE (reference sequence). The trim removed 2 bases at V and 0 bases at J, leaving 5 bases unmatched. CDR3 bases: TGTGCCAGCAGCTTTGACAGGGCCAGCTCTGGAAACACCATATATTTT. It translates to CASSFDRASSGNTIYF.

V and J are TRBV28 and TRBJ2-6; D call uncertain. Between the trimmed V and J ends, which lost 3 bases and 0 bases, there was a span of 9 bases. This CDR3 has 16 residues. Germline V CDR1 and CDR2: MDHEN, SYDVKM. CDR3 protein: CASSFPPHSGANVLTF. The CDR3 nucleotides read TGTGCCAGCAGTTTCCCCCCCCACTCTGGGGCCAACGTCCTGACTTTC.

This rearrangement joins TRBV28 to TRBJ2-7, with D perhaps matching TRBD1 (5 bases). The germline V gene has CDR1 MDHEN and CDR2 SYDVKM. V shed 8 bases and J shed 1 base, with 9 bases lying between them. The CDR3 totals 12 residues. The CDR3 region has the DNA TGTGCCAGCGGTAGACAGTCCTACGAGCAGTACTTC. The encoded protein is CASGRQSYEQYF.

This clonotype was counted ten times or more. The V call is TRBV20-1, the J call TRBJ2-2; no definite D call. The CDR3 loop spans 14 amino acids. Trimming removed 4 bases from V and 2 bases from J, with 11 bases in between. Germline V gives CDR1 DFQATT, CDR2 SNEGSKA (reference sequence). DNA of the CDR3: TGCAGTGCTACGTCCTTTCTTAACACCGGGGAGCTGTTTTTT. The encoded protein is CSATSFLNTGELFF.

At least ten counts were recorded for this clonotype. This chain joins TRBV4-1 and TRBJ2-2, with 7 bases aligning to TRBD1. J lost 4 bases, V lost 4 bases, and 9 bases had no gene match. This CDR3 has 16 residues. Germline CDR1 is MGHRA and CDR2 is YSYEKL. CDR3 sequence: CASSPSGAGGTGELFF. The CDR3 nucleotides are TGCGCCAGCAGCCCCTCCGGGGCAGGGGGCACCGGGGAGCTGTTTTTT.

There are many counts of this clonotype. The genes are TRBV10-3 and TRBJ1-1; D is undetermined. The CDR3 covers 18 residues. Per germline, CDR1 ENHRY and CDR2 SYGVKD. Trimming took 0 bases from V and 0 from J, leaving 17 bases between them. The CDR3 protein is CAISESRRSVQMNTEAFF. The CDR3 DNA reads as TGTGCCATCAGTGAGTCGCGGAGGTCAGTCCAGATGAACACTGAAGCTTTCTTT.

This clonotype showed up many times. Compared with germline, one end of the junction differs, possibly owing to a read error. This sequence joins TRBV24-1 and TRBJ2-7; TRBD2 matches 7 bases. The CDR3 is 15 amino acids. Germline V gene sequence: CDR1 KGHDR, CDR2 SFDVKD. CDR3 region: CATSDATTSSHEQYF. CDR3 nucleotides: TGTGCCACCAGTGATGCTACGACTAGCTCCCACGAGCAGTACTTC.

This clonotype was observed a handful of times. Sequence at one end of the junction differs from germline and may be a read error. This chain joins TRBV6-2 or TRBV6-3 and TRBJ2-5; D might be TRBD2 (6 bases). There are 15 residues in the CDR3. Germline CDR1 is MNHEY and CDR2 is SVGEGT. CDR3 amino acids: CASSNSRDLQETQYF. CDR3 coding DNA: TGTGCCAGCAGTAACTCGCGGGACTTACAAGAGACCCAGTACTTC.

The chain has TRBV29-1 and TRBJ2-3; TRBD1 matches 7 bases. The length of the CDR3 is 12 residues. Trimming removed 7 bases from V and 0 bases from J; junction bases left unmatched: 1. Germline CDR1 reads SQVTM; CDR2 reads ANQGSEA. Here the CDR3 DNA reads TGCAGCGACAGGGGCAGCACAGATACGCAGTATTTT. Translated, it gives CSDRGSTDTQYF.

This clonotype was seen repeatedly, ten times or more. Here the CDR3 reads CASSLAPVTGELFF. The DNA of the CDR3 is TGTGCCAGCAGCTTAGCGCCAGTCACCGGGGAGCTGTTTTTT. The rearrangement uses TRBV7-6 and TRBJ2-2; D ambiguous. This CDR3 contains 14 residues. Trimming removed 0 bases from V and 4 bases from J, with 6 bases in between. From germline, CDR1 is SGHVS and CDR2 FNYEAQ.

The chain is built from TRBV12-3 or TRBV12-4 and TRBJ1-6, with TRBD1 matching over 7 bases. V lost 6 bases, J lost 7 bases, and 6 bases stayed unmatched. The CDR3 has 14 amino acids. CDR3 DNA sequence: TGTGCCAGCAGCCCCCGGGACAGCAATTCACCCCTCCACTTT. It yields the protein CASSPRDSNSPLHF.

The CDR3 protein is CASSLFGQGAYNEQFF. CDR3 sequence (DNA): TGTGCCAGCAGTTTATTCGGACAGGGCGCCTACAATGAGCAGTTCTTC. The chain is built from TRBV28 and TRBJ2-1; 8 nucleotides align to TRBD1. Losses at the gene ends were 1 base for V and 2 bases for J; bases not matched to a gene: 4. Looked up from germline, CDR1 is MDHEN and CDR2 is SYDVKM. The CDR3 is 16 residues long.

On this clonotype: The junction departs from germline at one end; a sequencing error may be responsible. The chain couples TRBV5-4 to TRBJ2-5; TRBD2 aligns across 9 bases. The CDR3 spans 17 residues. CDR1 SGHNT and CDR2 YYREEE come from the germline V gene (reference sequence). In DNA, the CDR3 is TGTGCCAGCACCTTGGGCGGAGGCGGGAGGGCCGGAGAGACCCAGTACTTC. Amino acid sequence: CASTLGGGGRAGETQYF. Full variable domain (outside the CDR3, taken from reference TRBV5-4 and TRBJ2-5): ETGVTQSPTHLIKTRGQQVTLRCSSQSGHNTVSWYQQALGQGPQFIFQYYREEENGRGNFPPRFSGLQFPNYSSELNVNALELDDSALYLCASTLGGGGRAGETQYFGPGTRLLVL.

This clonotype was found a few times. V gene TRBV5-5 combines with J gene TRBJ2-1; 10 bases map to TRBD2. The CDR3 is 16 amino acids. V was clipped by 4 bases and J by 6 bases; unmatched bases: 10. Germline CDR1 is SGHKS and CDR2 is YYEKEE (reference sequence). CDR3 loop: CASSPIAGGLVNEQFF. The CDR3 nucleotides read TGTGCCAGCAGCCCTATAGCGGGAGGACTGGTCAATGAGCAGTTCTTC.

This clonotype has a count of ten or more. V gene TRBV27 combines with J gene TRBJ1-1; the match to TRBD1 covers 7 bases. CDR3 length equals 15 residues. V lost 7 bases to trimming and J lost 5 bases; unmatched junction nucleotides: 13. Germline V gives CDR1 MNHEY, CDR2 SMNVEV (reference sequence). The CDR3 loop is CASTYRGGFKTEAFF. The DNA of the CDR3 is TGTGCCAGCACCTACAGGGGCGGTTTTAAGACTGAAGCTTTCTTT.

The sample holds many counts of this clonotype. The chain carries TRBV7-2 and TRBJ2-3; D uncertain. CDR1 is SGHTA, CDR2 FQGNSA, per germline. V lost 2 bases and J lost 0, with 9 bases in between. This CDR3 has 15 residues. CDR3 nucleotide sequence: TGTGCCAGCAGCTTACGTGGGATTAGCACAGATACGCAGTATTTT. As protein: CASSLRGISTDTQYF.

This clonotype showed up just a few times. The rearrangement uses TRBV7-2 and TRBJ2-7, with D perhaps TRBD1 (6 bases). Germline values: CDR1 SGHTA, CDR2 FQGNSA. CDR3 length: 14 residues. V was pared by 5 bases and J by 6 bases, with 17 bases between. The chain's CDR3 is CASSAPYRAGEQYF. In DNA, the CDR3 is TGTGCCAGCAGCGCCCCGTACAGGGCCGGCGAGCAGTACTTC.

In its sample, this clonotype was seen many times. The chain carries TRBV5-1 and TRBJ2-1, with 8 bases aligning to TRBD1. Trimming took 0 bases from V and 4 from J; bases not matched to a gene: 6. Germline loops: CDR1 SGHRS, CDR2 YFSETQ. This CDR3 comprises 16 residues. The CDR3 bases are TGCGCCAGCAGCTTGGCTACAGGGGGTATTTACAATGAGCAGTTCTTC. This gives the protein CASSLATGGIYNEQFF. Complete variable domain (other parts from reference TRBV5-1 and TRBJ2-1): KAGVTQTPRYLIKTRGQQVTLSCSPISGHRSVSWYQQTPGQGLQFLFEYFSETQRNKGNFPGRFSGRQFSNSRSEMNVSTLELGDSALYLCASSLATGGIYNEQFFGPGTRLTVL.

The chain employs TRBV29-1 and TRBJ1-2; unclear D gene. Germline lookup yields CDR1 SQVTM and CDR2 ANQGSEA. Trimming left V 5 bases short and J 8 bases short, with 12 bases between. The CDR3 is 11 amino acids. The CDR3 sequence: CSVQSDEGYTF. CDR3 in DNA: TGCAGCGTTCAAAGTGATGAAGGCTACACCTTC.

This clonotype was counted at least ten times. The CDR3, as DNA: TGTGCCAGCAGCCAAGGATACAGGGGGAGCGAGCAGTACTTC. Translating it yields CASSQGYRGSEQYF. The chain recombines TRBV3-1 with TRBJ2-7; 8 nucleotides line up with TRBD1. There are 14 residues in the CDR3. J lost 6 bases, V lost 1 base, and 5 bases had no gene match. The V gene's germline CDR1 is LGHDT and CDR2 YNNKEL (reference sequence).

This clonotype was observed at least ten times. The chain has TRBV2 and TRBJ1-1, with D unresolved. Trimming shortened V by 4 bases and J by 7 bases, and 10 bases separated the two germline ends. The germline V gene encodes CDR1 SNHLY and CDR2 FYNNEI. The CDR3 loop spans 12 amino acids. The DNA for the CDR3 is TGTGCCAGCAGTGCCTACAGCCTTGAAGCTTTCTTT. The encoded protein is CASSAYSLEAFF.

This clonotype was detected ten times or more. V and J are TRBV15 and TRBJ1-5; no definite D call. CDR3 length: 15 residues. CDR1 is LNHNV, CDR2 YYDKDF, per germline (reference sequence). V was cut by 5 bases and J by 1 base, with 12 bases left in between. This CDR3 reads CATSPDIGSNQPQHF. The CDR3 bases are TGTGCCACCAGCCCCGACATTGGGAGCAATCAGCCCCAGCATTTT.